This T cell receptor beta chain was sequenced for a study of human CD8 memory T cell subsets. There are many counts of this clonotype. The V and J ends lost 6 bases and 3 bases, in that order; junction bases with no gene match: 6. The CDR3 contains 14 residues. The germline CDR1 and CDR2 sequences are MNHEY and SVGEGT. TCR beta was sequenced from UMI-tagged 5' RACE libraries. One entry per CDR3 protein, called by TCRdb with MiXCR from the 5' RACE reads. The sample has more than 6,000 distinct CDR3 sequences, 3.5% to 4.5% seen once. Sequenced material: CD8+ T cells from PBMCs. This TCR was recovered from a human donor in good health. This rearrangement joins TRBV6-2 or TRBV6-3 to TRBJ2-7, with 9 bases identical to TRBD2. The CDR3 DNA reads as TGTGCCAGCAGCCCTAGCGGGGAAGTCTACGAGCAGTACTTC. Encoded protein: CASSPSGEVYEQYF.